The sequence of this TCR beta chain was determined in a study of cytomegalovirus exposure and HLA in healthy donors. Background on the study: The 130 or so validation repertoires, a later analysis reported, used the same platform as the roughly 700 repertoires from the first cohort. Whole-study results and caveats: In vitro assays verified that a few CMV-associated chains recognized CMV antigens specifically. Researchers counted 164 TCR beta chains as cytomegalovirus-associated.

Trimming removed 6 bases at V and 4 bases at J, with 10 bases between. The CDR3 contains 12 residues. Germline CDR1 SQVTM, CDR2 ANQGSEA. About this clone: The antigen is undetermined.

Only in-frame clones appear in the TCRdb table, and some are missing; sequencing was by immunoSEQ multiplex PCR. The sample yields 150,000 to 200,000 clones, 85% to 90% seen once. Specimen: PBMCs. The V call is TRBV29-1, the J call TRBJ1-5; D might be TRBD1 (6 bases). The source is a woman aged 25 to 45 in good health and CMV-seronegative. The CDR3 here is CSVGGQNQPQHF. The CDR3 nucleotides read TGCAGCGTCGGGGGACAAAATCAGCCCCAGCATTTT.